A selection of T cell receptor beta chains follows, all from one sample in a study of Ad26.COV2.S vaccination and SARS-CoV-2 variants. Produced via immunoSEQ multiplex PCR; TCRdb's table is partial and in-frame only. The table has 350,000 to 500,000 clones, around 90% seen once. Sequences were derived from peripheral blood, sampled in a trial of Ad26.COV2.S vaccine versus placebo. These receptors came from a person aged 18-60 years who received the Ad26.COV2.S COVID-19 vaccine or a placebo. Each CDR3 is given with its conserved first and last residue. Fields, in order: D gene, J gene, V gene, clone size, CDR3 DNA, CDR3 protein. The D gene is left open where the match is weak. Size tells how often a clone was seen (once, few, many) or the class of an expanded clone, and some rows leave it out.

NA	TRBJ2-2	TRBV4-1	few	TGCGCCAGCAGCGACTTAGGAGTCACCGGGGAGCTGTTTTTT	CASSDLGVTGELFF
NA	TRBJ2-1	TRBV7-9	once	TGTGCCAGCAACAAGGAGGGCCGTCGTGGTGAGCAGTTCTTC	CASNKEGRRGEQFF
TRBD2	TRBJ2-2	TRBV19	NA	TGTGCCAGTAGTATGGGACTAGCGGTGAACACCGGGGAGCTGTTTTTT	CASSMGLAVNTGELFF
NA	TRBJ1-5	TRBV4-1	NA	TGCGCCAGCAGCCTTTCCGGGGATCTCAATCAGCCCCAGCATTTT	CASSLSGDLNQPQHF
TRBD1	TRBJ2-5	TRBV18	once	TGTGCCAGCTCATCCCGGGACAGGGAGGTAGAGACCCAGTACTTC	CASSSRDREVETQYF
TRBD2	TRBJ2-5	TRBV19	once	TGTGCCAGTCGGGGGACTAGCGGGAGGGCCCGAGAGACCCAGTACTTC	CASRGTSGRARETQYF
NA	TRBJ2-2	TRBV18	NA	TGTGCCAGCTCACCAGATGCCGGGGAGCTGTTTTTT	CASSPDAGELFF
NA	TRBJ1-6	TRBV15	NA	TGTGCCACCAGCAGTGGGCAGGGTAACAATTCACCCCTCCACTTT	CATSSGQGNNSPLHF
NA	TRBJ2-3	TRBV29-1	NA	TGCAGCGTTGTGGGGGATACGCAGTATTTT	CSVVGDTQYF
NA	TRBJ2-2	TRBV6-4	few	TGTGCCAGCAGTCAAACTAACACCGGGGAGCTGTTTTTT	CASSQTNTGELFF
NA	TRBJ2-5	TRBV5-6	NA	TGTGCCAGCAGCTTGCGCGGGACGGAGACCCAGTACTTC	CASSLRGTETQYF
NA	TRBJ1-2	TRBV1	NA	TGCACCAGCAGCCGAAACTTAGGACAGGGATCCTATGGCTACACCTTC	CTSSRNLGQGSYGYTF
NA	TRBJ1-1	TRBV3-1/TRBV3-2	NA	TGTGCCAGCAGCCAAGAATGGAGACCCCTGAACACTGAAGCTTTCTTT	CASSQEWRPLNTEAFF
TRBD2	TRBJ2-1	TRBV6-2/TRBV6-3	NA	TGTGCCAGCAGTTACGGGGGACTAGCGATATACAATGAGCAGTTCTTC	CASSYGGLAIYNEQFF
NA	TRBJ1-1	TRBV4-3	NA	TGCGCCAGCAGCCAAGATGGCCAGAAAGAAGCTTTCTTT	CASSQDGQKEAFF
NA	TRBJ1-5	TRBV6-4	few	TGTGCCAGCAGTGAGGGGCAGGGCAGCAATCAGCCCCAGCATTTT	CASSEGQGSNQPQHF
NA	TRBJ2-1	TRBV5-1	NA	TGCGCCAGCAGCTTGGGCACAGTTAATGAGCAGTTCTTC	CASSLGTVNEQFF
NA	TRBJ2-7	TRBV5-1	NA	TGCGCCAGCAGCTCAAGGGCGCGCTACGAGCAGTACTTC	CASSSRARYEQYF
NA	TRBJ2-7	TRBV3-1/TRBV3-2	NA	TGTGCCAGCAGCCAGAGCTCCGAGCAGTACTTC	CASSQSSEQYF
NA	TRBJ1-2	TRBV5-1	NA	TGCGCCAGCAGCCCAACGCCGGACGGGAACTATGGCTACACCTTC	CASSPTPDGNYGYTF
TRBD1	TRBJ2-7	TRBV6-5	NA	TGTGCCAGCAGTTATATACAGGGGGTAGCCTACGAGCAGTACTTC	CASSYIQGVAYEQYF
TRBD2	TRBJ2-1	TRBV29-1	once	TGCAGCGTTTATGGGGGGACTAGCGGGAGCAATGAGCAGTTCTTC	CSVYGGTSGSNEQFF
NA	TRBJ2-2	TRBV5-1	NA	TGCGCCAGCAGCTCAGAACCGGACAGAACCTGGGAGCTGTTTTTT	CASSSEPDRTWELFF
NA	TRBJ1-3	TRBV2	NA	TGTGCCAGCAGTGAAGCCCGAAGGGTGTCTGGAAACACCATATATTTT	CASSEARRVSGNTIYF
TRBD1	TRBJ2-7	TRBV2	NA	TGTGCCATCCGGGACAGGGGGCTTGAGCAGTACTTC	CAIRDRGLEQYF
TRBD2	TRBJ2-3	TRBV19	NA	TGTGCCAGTAGTATAGATGGTCTCCTAGCGGGAGACACAGATACGCAGTATTTT	CASSIDGLLAGDTDTQYF
NA	TRBJ1-3	TRBV7-9	NA	TGTGCCAGCAGCTTAGCGAATGGAAACACCATATATTTT	CASSLANGNTIYF
NA	TRBJ1-5	TRBV30	NA	TGTGCCTGGAGTAGCCAGGGGAGGGATGCGGAGCCCCAGCATTTT	CAWSSQGRDAEPQHF
NA	TRBJ2-1	TRBV7-2	NA	TGTGCCAGCAGCGGGGCAGCGGTAAACAATGAGCAGTTCTTC	CASSGAAVNNEQFF
NA	TRBJ2-2	TRBV7-2	NA	TGTGCCAGCAGCCATGGGGGGCGGGAGAACATCGGGGAGCTGTTTTTT	CASSHGGRENIGELFF
NA	TRBJ1-2	TRBV6-5	NA	TGTGCCAGCAGTTACTCTTACAGGGATGACTATGGCTACACCTTC	CASSYSYRDDYGYTF
NA	TRBJ2-5	TRBV10-2	once	TGCGCCAGCAGTTTAGATTTACGGGACGAGGAGACCCAGTACTTC	CASSLDLRDEETQYF
NA	TRBJ1-2	TRBV29-1	NA	TGCAGCGTTGATGAGGATTTAGGACCAAAAATTAACTATGGCTACACCTTC	CSVDEDLGPKINYGYTF
TRBD1	TRBJ1-2	TRBV2	NA	TGTGCCAGCACCCAGGGGGCGCGGGACTATGGCTACACCTTC	CASTQGARDYGYTF
NA	TRBJ2-7	TRBV10-3	NA	TGTGCCACCACGGGGGAGAACGAGCAGTACTTC	CATTGENEQYF
TRBD2	TRBJ2-7	TRBV5-6	NA	TGTGCCAGCAGCCGTCTAGCGGCATGGTACGAGCAGTACTTC	CASSRLAAWYEQYF
NA	TRBJ1-5	TRBV7-9	NA	TGTGCCAGCAGCTCGGGCGCCGGTAGGTCCCAGCATTTT	CASSSGAGRSQHF
NA	TRBJ2-1	TRBV6-2/TRBV6-3	NA	TGTGCCAGCAGTTACGGGAGCGGCAATGAGCAGTTCTTC	CASSYGSGNEQFF
NA	TRBJ1-4	TRBV19	NA	TGTGCCAGCTTGGGATACAGGGAGGATGAAAAACTGTTTTTT	CASLGYREDEKLFF
NA	TRBJ1-1	TRBV5-1	NA	TGCGCCAGCAGCTTGGGTATGGACACTGAAGCTTTCTTT	CASSLGMDTEAFF
TRBD1	TRBJ1-2	TRBV28	NA	TGTGCCAGCAAAGCGACAGGGGCTTATGGCTACACCTTC	CASKATGAYGYTF
NA	TRBJ2-1	TRBV7-3	NA	TGTGCCAGCAGCCCTGCGGGGACATTGAGCTCCTACAATGAGCAGTTCTTC	CASSPAGTLSSYNEQFF
NA	TRBJ2-3	TRBV6-1	NA	TGTGCCAGCAGTGACGCCGGGACACCGAGCACAGATACGCAGTATTTT	CASSDAGTPSTDTQYF
TRBD2	TRBJ2-1	TRBV30	NA	TGTGCCTGGAGTGCATATGTTCAAGGGACTAGCGGAGCCTCCTACAATGAGCAGTTCTTC	CAWSAYVQGTSGASYNEQFF
TRBD1	TRBJ1-4	TRBV5-1	once	TGCGCCAGCAGCTTGGAATTCGGGACAGTTTGGGAAAAACTGTTTTTT	CASSLEFGTVWEKLFF
NA	TRBJ1-6	TRBV11-2	many	TGTGCCAGCAGCTTACAAGGGATTAATTCACCCCTCCACTTT	CASSLQGINSPLHF
NA	TRBJ2-1	TRBV19	NA	TGTGCCAGCAGCGCTGTACCCTACAATGAGCAGTTCTTC	CASSAVPYNEQFF
NA	TRBJ1-1	TRBV19	NA	TGTGCCAGTAGGGGGACGGTCTACACTGAAGCTTTCTTT	CASRGTVYTEAFF